These 8 T cell receptor beta chains came from one sample sequenced in a study of T cells in tuberculosis. Profiling relied on immunoSEQ multiplex PCR, and the TCRdb table lists in-frame clones only, not all of them. Altogether 35,000 to 45,000 clones are present, around 93% being singletons, with the ten largest covering roughly an eighth. Sequences were obtained from PBMCs. The receptors derive from a donor between 10 and 29 years old with latent tuberculosis or without tuberculosis infection. Some clones in this sample may be carry-over from other donors' samples.

This clone has only a few counts. The sample contains more than one DNA sequence encoding this CDR3. V is TRBV7-9 and J is TRBJ1-5; D is undetermined. With 4 bases removed from V and 4 bases from J, the gap between germline ends came to 14 bases. Germline lookup yields CDR1 SEHNR and CDR2 FQNEAQ (reference sequence). CDR3 length equals 15 residues. The CDR3 loop reads CASSSREGGNQPQHF. CDR3 in DNA: TGTGCCAGCAGCTCGAGAGAGGGCGGGAATCAGCCCCAGCATTTT.

The genes are TRBV4-3 and TRBJ2-7; 7 bases align to TRBD1. The CDR3 length is 13 residues. V was clipped by 3 bases and J by 2 bases; unmatched bases: 1. Germline V lookup: CDR1 LGHNA, CDR2 YSLEER. The CDR3 DNA is TGCGCCAGCAGCCAGACAGGGACCTACGAGCAGTACTTC. Its protein is CASSQTGTYEQYF.

The chain employs TRBV5-1 and TRBJ1-1; tentative D call: TRBD1 (5 bases). Germline lookup yields CDR1 SGHRS and CDR2 YFSETQ. Trimming took 3 bases from V and 6 from J, leaving 18 bases between them. The length of the CDR3 is 15 residues. The CDR3 region is CASSSEGTAVAEAFF. The DNA of the CDR3 is TGCGCCAGCAGCTCGGAGGGGACGGCGGTCGCTGAAGCTTTCTTT.

The CDR3 region is CASSLQQGAKETQYF. The CDR3 DNA reads TGTGCCAGCAGCTTACAACAGGGGGCCAAAGAGACCCAGTACTTC. The V call is TRBV4-2, the J call TRBJ2-5, with TRBD1 matching 9 bases. Per the germline V gene, CDR1 is LGHNA and CDR2 is YNFKEQ. This CDR3 contains 15 residues. The V and J ends lost 5 bases and 3 bases, in that order; junction bases with no gene match: 7.

The chain uses TRBV27 and TRBJ1-6; the D gene is possibly TRBD1 (6 bases). The germline V and J ends were trimmed by 4 bases and 7 bases, with 11 bases remaining between them. This CDR3 region has 14 residues. The germline V gene encodes CDR1 MNHEY and CDR2 SMNVEV (reference sequence). Written as DNA, the CDR3 is TGTGCCAGCAGTTATCAGGGGTGGAATTCACCCCTCCACTTT. Its translation is CASSYQGWNSPLHF.

The V call is TRBV4-1, the J call TRBJ1-5, with TRBD1 matching 8 bases. V dropped 2 bases and J dropped 3; count of bases not matched to a gene: 6. From germline, CDR1 is MGHRA and CDR2 YSYEKL. The CDR3 has 16 residues. The CDR3 sequence is CASSQPRQGNNQPQHF. Written as DNA, the CDR3 is TGCGCCAGCAGCCAACCGAGACAGGGGAACAATCAGCCCCAGCATTTT.

This chain joins TRBV4-3 and TRBJ1-2; the D is unclear. The CDR3 length is 14 residues. Trimming pared 4 bases from V and 8 bases from J, leaving 17 bases between. Germline V gene lookup returns CDR1 LGHNA and CDR2 YSLEER. The CDR3 DNA reads as TGCGCCAGCAGCCCGGGTAGTAGGGAGGAAGGCTACACCTTC. Encoded protein: CASSPGSREEGYTF.

The V call is TRBV4-3, the J call TRBJ1-1, with D perhaps matching TRBD1 (6 bases). V lost 1 base, J lost 5 bases, and 17 bases lay in between. The V gene's germline CDR1 is LGHNA and CDR2 YSLEER. There are 16 residues in the CDR3. CDR3 DNA sequence: TGCGCCAGCAGCCAAGTGGCTTCAACAGGGCGGACTGAAGCTTTCTTT. Translated: CASSQVASTGRTEAFF.